This T cell receptor beta chain was obtained from a study of blood T cell repertoires in COVID-19. Source study methods: Reference gene primer amplification gave nucleated cell count estimates. Assay used: immunoSEQ multiplex PCR; TCRdb lists only in-frame clones, some missing. The V and J calls and the clone size are those of that table, but D and trimming were determined from the DNA. The table lists just over 90,000 clones, about nine tenths of them singletons. Looked up from germline, CDR1 is MDHEN and CDR2 is SYDVKM. The V gene lost 3 bases and the J gene lost 4 bases, with 7 bases spanning the gap. This CDR3 has 14 amino acids. This clone was seen a single time.

The chain carries TRBV28 and TRBJ2-6; no clear D gene. Sequencing used peripheral blood. This receptor was identified in a human donor with active COVID-19. The donor label of this sample is uncertain. CDR3 nucleotide sequence: TGTGCCAGCAGTTTTGCGGAAGGGGCCAACGTCCTGACTTTC. The encoded protein is CASSFAEGANVLTF.